The present T cell receptor beta chain was sequenced within a study of blood T cells in healthy people across ages. Germline CDR1 SEHNR, CDR2 FQNEAQ (reference sequence). This CDR3 has 14 residues. V was pared by 4 bases and J by 4 bases, with 12 bases between. Primed by a sample-barcoded 5' primer and a J-beta primer mix, a second PCR proceeded for about 6 to 11 cycles. MiXCR, run by TCRdb on the 5' RACE reads, gives a single entry per CDR3 protein. Of about 780,000 distinct CDR3 sequences in the sample, about half were seen once. This sequence was found in a man older than 75 in good health. The sequencing input was blood. The genes are TRBV7-9 and TRBJ2-3; TRBD1 is a possible D gene (6 bases). CDR3 amino acids: CASSSTGFPDTQYF. In DNA form, the CDR3 reads TGTGCCAGCAGCTCTACAGGGTTCCCAGATACGCAGTATTTT.